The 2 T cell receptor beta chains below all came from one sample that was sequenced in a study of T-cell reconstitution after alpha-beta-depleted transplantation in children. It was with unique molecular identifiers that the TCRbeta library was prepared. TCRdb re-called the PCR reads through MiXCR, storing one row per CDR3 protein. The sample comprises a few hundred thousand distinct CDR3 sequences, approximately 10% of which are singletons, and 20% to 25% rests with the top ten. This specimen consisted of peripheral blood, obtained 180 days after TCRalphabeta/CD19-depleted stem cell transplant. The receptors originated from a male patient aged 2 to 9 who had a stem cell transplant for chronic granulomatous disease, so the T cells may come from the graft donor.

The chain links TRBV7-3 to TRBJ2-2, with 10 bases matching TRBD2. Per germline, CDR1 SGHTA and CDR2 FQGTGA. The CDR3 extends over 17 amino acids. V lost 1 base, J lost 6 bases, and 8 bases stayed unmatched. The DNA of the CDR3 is TGTGCCAGCAGCTTAAGTCCTAGCGGGAGAGGTGCCGGGGAGCTGTTTTTT. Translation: CASSLSPSGRGAGELFF.

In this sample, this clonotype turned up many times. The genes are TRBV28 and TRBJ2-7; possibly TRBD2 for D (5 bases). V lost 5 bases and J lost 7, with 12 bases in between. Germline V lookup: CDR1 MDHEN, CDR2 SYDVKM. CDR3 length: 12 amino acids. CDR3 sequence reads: CASSPRGSEQYF. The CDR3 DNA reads TGTGCCAGCAGTCCCCGGGGAAGTGAGCAGTACTTC. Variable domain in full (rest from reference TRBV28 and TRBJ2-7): DVKVTQSSRYLVKRTGEKVFLECVQDMDHENMFWYRQDPGLGLRLIYFSYDVKMKEKGDIPEGYSVSREKKERFSLILESASTNQTSMYLCASSPRGSEQYFGPGTRLTVT.